This TCR beta chain comes out of a study of ipilimumab plus nivolumab after autologous stem cell transplantation. Assay: immunoSEQ multiplex PCR; the TCRdb copy retains only in-frame clones and omits some. The sample includes roughly 4,800 clones, less than 80% of them seen just once. The germline V gene encodes CDR1 SEHNR and CDR2 FQNEAQ (reference sequence). V dropped 0 bases and J dropped 4 bases, with 3 bases sitting between them. This CDR3 is built from 12 residues. The J gene is TRBJ1-1, the V gene TRBV7-9; no clear D gene. This receptor was taken from a male donor with multiple myeloma. The sample consisted of PBMCs, taken in a trial of ipilimumab plus nivolumab as post-transplant consolidation. Here the CDR3 reads CASSLAATEAFF. CDR3 bases: TGTGCCAGCAGCTTAGCGGCCACTGAAGCTTTCTTT.